This is a list of T cell receptor beta chains from one sample in a study of shared clonotypes between healthy human individuals. Here immunoSEQ multiplex PCR was the method, and the copy in TCRdb shows in-frame clones only, minus some. The data contain about 2.1 million clones, about 93% of them singletons. Sequencing used naive CD8+ T cells from PBMCs. Source of these receptors: a man aged 18 to 29 in good health. Some clones in this sample may be carry-over from other donors' samples. The CDR3 runs from the conserved cysteine through the conserved F or W. D genes are given only for firm matches. Some rows mark clone size as missing; the rest say once, few, many or name a class of expanded clone.

D gene	J gene	clone size	V gene	CDR3 DNA	CDR3 protein
TRBD1	TRBJ1-2	once	TRBV9	TGTGCCAGCAGCGGACAGGGGCCAGCTAACTATGGCTACACCTTC	CASSGQGPANYGYTF
NA	TRBJ1-4	NA	TRBV7-9	TGTGCCAGCAGTCTAGCGGGCCAGGAGACCCCAACTAATGAAAAACTGTTTTTT	CASSLAGQETPTNEKLFF
NA	TRBJ2-3	NA	TRBV9	TGTGCCAGCAGCGTAGCTCAGAGGGGGTCTAGCACAGATACGCAGTATTTT	CASSVAQRGSSTDTQYF
NA	TRBJ2-5	NA	TRBV14	TGTGCCAGCAGCCAGGAGGGGGCAAGAGAGACCCAGTACTTC	CASSQEGARETQYF
NA	TRBJ2-1	NA	TRBV13	TGTGCCAGCAGTCCCCGGGCAGAGCCCTACAATGAGCAGTTCTTC	CASSPRAEPYNEQFF
NA	TRBJ1-1	once	TRBV7-9	TGTGCCAGCAGCTTAGGGGCCCCGACTGAAGCTTTCTTT	CASSLGAPTEAFF
TRBD2	TRBJ2-1	NA	TRBV7-8	TGTGCCAGCAGCTTACGAGGTGAAGCGGGATCCTACAATGAGCAGTTCTTC	CASSLRGEAGSYNEQFF
TRBD1	TRBJ2-1	NA	TRBV6-6	TGTGCCAGCAGAGAGGACAGGGGGCGCGATGAGCAGTTCTTC	CASREDRGRDEQFF
TRBD2	TRBJ2-3	NA	TRBV7-8	TGTGCCAGCAGAGGACTAGCGGGAAGTGCAGATACGCAGTATTTT	CASRGLAGSADTQYF
NA	TRBJ1-5	NA	TRBV2	TGTGCCAGCAGCAAAGAACCTCGGACAGCAGTTTATCAGCCCCAGCATTTT	CASSKEPRTAVYQPQHF
NA	TRBJ2-7	NA	TRBV10-3	TGTGCCATCAGGCCGCCATCATCTCCCGAGCAGTACTTC	CAIRPPSSPEQYF
TRBD2	TRBJ2-7	once	TRBV18	TGTGCCAGCTCACCCCCGGGACTAGCGGGGGTCTCCTACGAGCAGTACTTC	CASSPPGLAGVSYEQYF
NA	TRBJ1-1	NA	TRBV4-3	TGCGCCAGCAGCCGGAAACAGGGTAGTGGGTCGGAAGCTTTCTTT	CASSRKQGSGSEAFF
NA	TRBJ1-5	NA	TRBV7-2	TGTGCCAGCAGCTTATTCGGAAGATTAAGCAATCAGCCCCAGCATTTT	CASSLFGRLSNQPQHF
TRBD1	TRBJ2-7	NA	TRBV27	TGTGCCAGCAGCACTACAGGGGGCTGGTTCTACGAGCAGTACTTC	CASSTTGGWFYEQYF
NA	TRBJ2-1	NA	TRBV7-9	TGTGCCAGCAGCGGGGCCCCTACGACCTCCTACAATGAGCAGTTCTTC	CASSGAPTTSYNEQFF
TRBD1	TRBJ2-1	NA	TRBV7-9	TGTGCCAGCAAGACAGGGGGCGGACAAGGCAATGAGCAGTTCTTC	CASKTGGGQGNEQFF
NA	TRBJ2-7	NA	TRBV30	TGTGCCTGGAGTGTTTCCGACGAGCAGTACTTC	CAWSVSDEQYF
NA	TRBJ1-1	few	TRBV6-6	TGTGCCAGCAGGGCGAACACTGAAGCTTTCTTT	CASRANTEAFF
NA	TRBJ2-7	NA	TRBV27	TGTGCCAGCACCCCGGCGGGAAGGTCCTACGAGCAGTACTTC	CASTPAGRSYEQYF
NA	TRBJ2-7	NA	TRBV5-1	TGCGCCAGCAGTTTAGGACCCAGGAGTGACTACGAGCAGTACTTC	CASSLGPRSDYEQYF
TRBD1	TRBJ2-7	NA	TRBV27	TGTGCCAGCAGTTACTGGGGACAGGCCTCCTACGAGCAGTACTTC	CASSYWGQASYEQYF
TRBD1	TRBJ2-7	NA	TRBV5-5	TGTGCCAGCAGCTTCGGCGTCCGGGACAGGGTCTACGAGCAGTACTTC	CASSFGVRDRVYEQYF
NA	TRBJ1-5	NA	TRBV7-8	TGTGCCAGCAGCTTAGACGGGGGGGAGCCCCAGCATTTT	CASSLDGGEPQHF